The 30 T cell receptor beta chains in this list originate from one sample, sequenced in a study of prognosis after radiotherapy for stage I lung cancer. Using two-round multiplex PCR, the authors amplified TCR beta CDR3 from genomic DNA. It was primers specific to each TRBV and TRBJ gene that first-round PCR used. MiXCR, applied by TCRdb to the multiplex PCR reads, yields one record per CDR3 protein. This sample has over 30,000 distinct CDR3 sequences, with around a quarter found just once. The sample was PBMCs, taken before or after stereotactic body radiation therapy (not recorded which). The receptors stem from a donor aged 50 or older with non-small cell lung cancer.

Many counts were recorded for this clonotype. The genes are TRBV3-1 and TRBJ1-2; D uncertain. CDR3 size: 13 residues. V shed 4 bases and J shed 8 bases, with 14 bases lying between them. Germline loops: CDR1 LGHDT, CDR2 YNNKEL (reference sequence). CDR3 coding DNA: TGTGCCAGCAGCCTCACTGCTCTGAGGGGCTACACCTTC. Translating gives CASSLTALRGYTF.

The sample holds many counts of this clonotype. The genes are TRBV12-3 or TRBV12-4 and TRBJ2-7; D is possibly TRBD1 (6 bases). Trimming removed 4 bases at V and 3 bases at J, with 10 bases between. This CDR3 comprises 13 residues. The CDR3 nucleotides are TGTGCCAGCAGTTGGGGGCACGGCTACGAGCAGTACTTC. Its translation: CASSWGHGYEQYF.

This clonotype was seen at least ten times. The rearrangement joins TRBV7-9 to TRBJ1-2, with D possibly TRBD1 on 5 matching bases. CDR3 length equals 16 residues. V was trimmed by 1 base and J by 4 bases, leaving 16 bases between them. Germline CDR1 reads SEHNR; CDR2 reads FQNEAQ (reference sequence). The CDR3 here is CASSLVSGQGGYGYTF. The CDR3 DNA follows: TGTGCCAGCAGCTTAGTAAGTGGACAAGGCGGCTATGGCTACACCTTC.

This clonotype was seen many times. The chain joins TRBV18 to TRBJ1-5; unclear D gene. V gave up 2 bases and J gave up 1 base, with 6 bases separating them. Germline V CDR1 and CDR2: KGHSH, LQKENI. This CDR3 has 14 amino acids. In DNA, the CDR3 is TGTGCCAGCTCACCAGGGATGAGCAATCAGCCCCAGCATTTT. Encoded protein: CASSPGMSNQPQHF.

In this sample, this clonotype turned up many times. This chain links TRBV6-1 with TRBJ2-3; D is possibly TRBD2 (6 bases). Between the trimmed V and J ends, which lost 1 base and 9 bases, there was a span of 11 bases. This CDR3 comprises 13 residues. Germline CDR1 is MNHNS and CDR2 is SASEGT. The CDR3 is CASSEGTKRTQYF. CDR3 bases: TGTGCCAGCAGTGAAGGGACTAAGAGAACGCAGTATTTT.

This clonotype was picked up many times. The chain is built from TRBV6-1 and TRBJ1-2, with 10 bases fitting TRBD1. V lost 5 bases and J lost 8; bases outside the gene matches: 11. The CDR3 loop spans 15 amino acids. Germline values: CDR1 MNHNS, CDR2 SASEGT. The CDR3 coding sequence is TGTGCCAGCAGTCGGGACAGGGGTAATTACGCGGGCTACACCTTC. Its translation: CASSRDRGNYAGYTF.

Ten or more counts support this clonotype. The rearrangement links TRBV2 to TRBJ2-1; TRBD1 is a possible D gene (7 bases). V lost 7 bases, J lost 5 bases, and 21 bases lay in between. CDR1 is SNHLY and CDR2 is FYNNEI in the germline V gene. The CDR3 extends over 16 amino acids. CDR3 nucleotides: TGTGCCAGCACCAAGGGGTTCCAGGGGGGAAACAATGAGCAGTTCTTC. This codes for CASTKGFQGGNNEQFF.

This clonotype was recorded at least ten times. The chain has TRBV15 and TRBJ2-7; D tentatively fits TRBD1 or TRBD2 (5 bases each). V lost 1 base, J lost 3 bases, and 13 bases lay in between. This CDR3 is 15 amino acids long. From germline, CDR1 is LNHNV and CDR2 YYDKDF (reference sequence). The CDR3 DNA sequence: TGTGCCACCAGCAGAGGGACGGGGCAACTCTACGAGCAGTACTTC. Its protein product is CATSRGTGQLYEQYF.

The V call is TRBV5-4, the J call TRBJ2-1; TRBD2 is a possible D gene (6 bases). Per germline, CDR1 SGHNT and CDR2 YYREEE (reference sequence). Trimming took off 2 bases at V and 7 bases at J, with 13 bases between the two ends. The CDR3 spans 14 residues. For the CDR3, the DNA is TGTGCCAGCAGCTTAAAGGGAGGCAGGAATGAGCAGTTCTTC. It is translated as CASSLKGGRNEQFF.

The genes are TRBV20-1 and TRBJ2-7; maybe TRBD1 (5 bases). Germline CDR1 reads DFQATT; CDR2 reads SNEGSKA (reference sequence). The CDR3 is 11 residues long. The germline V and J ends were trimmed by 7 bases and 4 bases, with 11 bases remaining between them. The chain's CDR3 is CSDGAVYEQYF. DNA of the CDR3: TGCAGTGATGGGGCCGTATACGAGCAGTACTTC.

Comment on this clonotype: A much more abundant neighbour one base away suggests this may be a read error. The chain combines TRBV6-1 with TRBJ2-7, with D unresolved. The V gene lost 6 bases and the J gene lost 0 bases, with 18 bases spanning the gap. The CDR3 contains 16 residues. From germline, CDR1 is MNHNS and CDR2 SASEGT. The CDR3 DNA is TGTGCCAGCAGAGCATCTCAGACCGTTAGCTCCTACGAGCAGTACTTC. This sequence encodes CASRASQTVSSYEQYF.

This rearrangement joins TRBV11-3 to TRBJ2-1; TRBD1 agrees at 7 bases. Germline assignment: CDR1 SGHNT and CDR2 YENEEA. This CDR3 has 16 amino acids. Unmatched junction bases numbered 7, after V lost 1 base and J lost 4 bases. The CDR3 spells CASSLAQGVTYNEQFF. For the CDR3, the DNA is TGTGCCAGCAGCTTAGCCCAGGGGGTCACATACAATGAGCAGTTCTTC.

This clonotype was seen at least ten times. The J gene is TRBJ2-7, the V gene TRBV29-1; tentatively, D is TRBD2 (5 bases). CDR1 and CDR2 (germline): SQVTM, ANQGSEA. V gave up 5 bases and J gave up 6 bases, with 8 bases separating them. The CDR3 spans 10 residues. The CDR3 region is CSVIGVEQYF. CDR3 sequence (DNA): TGCAGCGTTATCGGGGTCGAGCAGTACTTC.

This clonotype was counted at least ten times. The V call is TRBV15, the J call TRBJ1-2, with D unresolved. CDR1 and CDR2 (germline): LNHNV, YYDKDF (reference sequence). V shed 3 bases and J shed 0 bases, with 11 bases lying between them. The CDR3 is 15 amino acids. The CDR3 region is CATSSPGGPNYGYTF. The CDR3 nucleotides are TGTGCCACCAGCAGCCCCGGCGGGCCTAACTATGGCTACACCTTC.

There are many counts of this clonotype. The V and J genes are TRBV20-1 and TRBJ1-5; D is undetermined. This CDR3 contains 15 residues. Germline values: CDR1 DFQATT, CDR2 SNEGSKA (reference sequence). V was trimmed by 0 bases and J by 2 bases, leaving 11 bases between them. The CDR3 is CSARDGGVRNQPQHF. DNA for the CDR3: TGCAGTGCTAGAGATGGCGGGGTTCGCAATCAGCCCCAGCATTTT.

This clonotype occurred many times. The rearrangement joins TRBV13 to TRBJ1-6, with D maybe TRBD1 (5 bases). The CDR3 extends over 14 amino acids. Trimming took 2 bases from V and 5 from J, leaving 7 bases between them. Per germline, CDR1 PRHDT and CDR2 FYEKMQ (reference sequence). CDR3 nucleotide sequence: TGTGCCAGCAGCTTATCAGGGAATAATTCACCCCTCCACTTT. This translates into CASSLSGNNSPLHF.

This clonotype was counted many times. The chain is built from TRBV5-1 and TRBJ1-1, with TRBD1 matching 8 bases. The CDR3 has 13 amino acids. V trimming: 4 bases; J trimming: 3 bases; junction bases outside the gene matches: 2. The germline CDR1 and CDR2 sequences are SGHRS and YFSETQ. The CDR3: CASSRGQDTEAFF. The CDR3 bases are TGCGCCAGCAGCAGGGGACAGGACACTGAAGCTTTCTTT.

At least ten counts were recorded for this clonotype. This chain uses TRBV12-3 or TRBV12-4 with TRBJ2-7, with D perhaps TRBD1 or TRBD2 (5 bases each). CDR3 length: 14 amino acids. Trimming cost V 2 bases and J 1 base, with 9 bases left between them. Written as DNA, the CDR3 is TGTGCCAGCAGTTTAAGGTGGGGGTCCTACGAGCAGTACTTC. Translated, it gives CASSLRWGSYEQYF.

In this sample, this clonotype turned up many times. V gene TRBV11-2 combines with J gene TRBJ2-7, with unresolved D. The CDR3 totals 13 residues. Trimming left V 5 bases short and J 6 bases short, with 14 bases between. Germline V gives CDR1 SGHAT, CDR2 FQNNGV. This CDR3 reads CASSHEFTGEQYF. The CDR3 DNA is TGTGCCAGCAGCCACGAATTTACCGGCGAGCAGTACTTC.

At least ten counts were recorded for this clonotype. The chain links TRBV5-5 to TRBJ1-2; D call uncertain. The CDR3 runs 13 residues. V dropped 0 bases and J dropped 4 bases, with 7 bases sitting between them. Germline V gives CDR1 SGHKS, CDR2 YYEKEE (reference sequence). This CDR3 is CASSLAITYGYTF. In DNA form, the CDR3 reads TGTGCCAGCAGCTTGGCCATTACCTATGGCTACACCTTC.

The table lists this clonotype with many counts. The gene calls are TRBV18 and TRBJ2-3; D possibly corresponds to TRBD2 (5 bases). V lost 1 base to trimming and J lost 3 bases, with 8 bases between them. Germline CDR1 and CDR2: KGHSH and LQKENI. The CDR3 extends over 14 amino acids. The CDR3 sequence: CASSPRGETDTQYF. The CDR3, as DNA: TGTGCCAGCTCACCACGGGGAGAAACAGATACGCAGTATTTT.

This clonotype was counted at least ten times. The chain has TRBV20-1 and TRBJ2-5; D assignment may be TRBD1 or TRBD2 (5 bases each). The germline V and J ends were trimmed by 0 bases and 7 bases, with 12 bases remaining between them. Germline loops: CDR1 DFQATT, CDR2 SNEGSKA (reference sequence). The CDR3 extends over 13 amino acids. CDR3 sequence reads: CSARDEGIGTQYF. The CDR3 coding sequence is TGCAGTGCTAGAGATGAGGGGATCGGGACCCAGTACTTC.

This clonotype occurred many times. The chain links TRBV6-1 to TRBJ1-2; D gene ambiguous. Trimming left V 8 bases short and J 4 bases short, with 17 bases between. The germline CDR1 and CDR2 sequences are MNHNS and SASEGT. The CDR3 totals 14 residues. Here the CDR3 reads CASGRRAQTYGYTF. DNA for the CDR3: TGTGCCAGCGGACGGCGTGCACAAACCTATGGCTACACCTTC.

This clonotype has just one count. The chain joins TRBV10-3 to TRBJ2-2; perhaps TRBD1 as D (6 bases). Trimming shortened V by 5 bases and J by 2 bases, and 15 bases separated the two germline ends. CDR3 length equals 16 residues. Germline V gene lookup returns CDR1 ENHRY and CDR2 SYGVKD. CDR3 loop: CAISRRDILNTGELFF. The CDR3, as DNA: TGTGCCATCAGTCGAAGGGACATTCTAAACACCGGGGAGCTGTTTTTT.

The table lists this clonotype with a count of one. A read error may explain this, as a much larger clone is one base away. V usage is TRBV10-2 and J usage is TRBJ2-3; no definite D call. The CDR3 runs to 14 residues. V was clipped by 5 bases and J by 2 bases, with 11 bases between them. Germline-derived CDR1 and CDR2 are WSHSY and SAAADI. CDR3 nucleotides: TGCGCCAGCAGTTATGTGATGGCCACAGATACGCAGTATTTT. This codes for CASSYVMATDTQYF.

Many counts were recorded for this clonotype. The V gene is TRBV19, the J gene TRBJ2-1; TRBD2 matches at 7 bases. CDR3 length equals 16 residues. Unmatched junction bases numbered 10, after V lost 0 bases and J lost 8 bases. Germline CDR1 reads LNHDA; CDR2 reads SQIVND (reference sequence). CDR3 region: CASSIDLGLGRDEQFF. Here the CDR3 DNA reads TGTGCCAGTAGTATAGATCTGGGACTGGGGAGGGATGAGCAGTTCTTC.

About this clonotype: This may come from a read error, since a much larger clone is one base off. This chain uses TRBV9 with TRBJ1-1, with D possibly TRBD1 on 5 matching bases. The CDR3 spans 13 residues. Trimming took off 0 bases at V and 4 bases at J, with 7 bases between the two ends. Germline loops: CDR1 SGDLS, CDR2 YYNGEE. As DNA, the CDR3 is TGTGCCAGCAGCGTAGGGGGGAGCACTGAAGCTTTCTTT. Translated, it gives CASSVGGSTEAFF.

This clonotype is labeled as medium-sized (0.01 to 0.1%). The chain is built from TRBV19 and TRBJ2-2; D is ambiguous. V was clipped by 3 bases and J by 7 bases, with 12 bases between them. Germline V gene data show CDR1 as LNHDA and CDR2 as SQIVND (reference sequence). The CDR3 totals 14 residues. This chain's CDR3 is CASSIKQRIGELFF. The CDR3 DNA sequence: TGTGCCAGTAGTATTAAGCAGAGGATCGGGGAGCTGTTTTTT.

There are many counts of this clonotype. The CDR3 region is CASSEGQAGTGELFF. In nucleotides, the CDR3 is TGTGCCAGCAGTGAAGGGCAGGCCGGTACCGGGGAGCTGTTTTTT. The genes are TRBV2 and TRBJ2-2; D gene unclear. The CDR3 extends over 15 amino acids. CDR1 and CDR2 (germline): SNHLY, FYNNEI. V shed 1 base and J shed 5 bases, with 11 bases lying between them. Based on the CDR3 plus reference TRBV2 and TRBJ2-2, the full variable domain is EPEVTQTPSHQVTQMGQEVILRCVPISNHLYFYWYRQILGQKVEFLVSFYNNEISEKSEIFDDQFSVERPDGSNFTLKIRSTKLEDSAMYFCASSEGQAGTGELFFGEGSRLTVL.

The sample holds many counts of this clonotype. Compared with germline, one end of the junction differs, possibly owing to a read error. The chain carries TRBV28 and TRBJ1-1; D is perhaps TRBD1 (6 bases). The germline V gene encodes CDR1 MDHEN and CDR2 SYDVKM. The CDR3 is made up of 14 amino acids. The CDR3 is CASSLLGGGRVASF. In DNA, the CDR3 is TGTGCCAGCAGCTTACTCGGGGGGGGGCGAGTAGCTTCCTTT.